The clone carrying this TCR beta chain was picked up many times. What it recognizes is unknown. This specimen comes from a study of CD8 T cells in ankylosing spondylitis. General study results and limits: Blood of patients with ankylosing spondylitis appeared to be characterized by a TCR beta motif of roughly eight highly homologous variants.

TCRdb called the 5' RACE reads again in MiXCR, with one record for every CDR3 protein. In the table there are around 450,000 distinct CDR3 sequences, roughly 25% of which are singletons. V shed 7 bases and J shed 0 bases, with 13 bases lying between them. Looked up from germline, CDR1 is SGHTA and CDR2 is FQGNSA. The length of the CDR3 is 16 residues. The V and J genes are TRBV7-2 and TRBJ2-6; D perhaps matches TRBD2 (6 bases). Material: blood, either unsorted or a sorted T cell fraction (not recorded which). The source of this sequence is a male donor with ankylosing spondylitis. For the CDR3, the DNA is TGTGCCAGCACTCGCGGGATAAGCTCTGGGGCCAACGTCCTGACTTTC. Residues: CASTRGISSGANVLTF.